The clone carrying this TCR beta chain was counted many times. The antigen remains undetermined. The data belong to a study of regulatory T cells in long-lasting Graves disease. Whole-study findings and limits: Newly diagnosed disease favored TRBV20-1 and TRBJ2-1 over persistent disease. Persistent Graves' patients showed less TCR diversity than newly diagnosed patients showed.

Investigators prepared the TCR beta libraries by applying iRepertoire HTBI primers and Arm-PCR of CDR3 regions. TCRdb redid the calling of the multiplex PCR reads with MiXCR, one entry per CDR3 protein. The data hold approximately 470,000 distinct CDR3 sequences, with 15% to 20% observed a single time. Regarding time point: newly diagnosed GD, antithyroid drugs for less than 3 months. TCR sequences were obtained from RNA taken from PBMCs. EDTA tubes held roughly 9.2 milliliters of peripheral blood from each patient. The CDR3 has 19 amino acids. Germline CDR1 is MNHNS and CDR2 is SASEGT. V lost 7 bases, J lost 7 bases, and 18 bases stayed unmatched. This sample was also put to use in a study of T cells in Graves' hyperthyroidism and ophthalmopathy. In that study: The HTBI primer set was used in a first-round RT-PCR of the TCR CDR3.

Sample: peripheral blood mononuclear cells (PBMCs), taken at new diagnosis, from a patient treated with antithyroid drugs. The clonotype originates from a man aged 40-49 years with Graves disease. The chain carries TRBV6-1 and TRBJ2-1; 14 bases align to TRBD2. CDR3 protein: CASIDRDVTSGRARNEQFF. CDR3 sequence (DNA): TGTGCCAGCATTGACCGGGATGTGACTAGCGGGAGGGCCAGGAATGAGCAGTTCTTC.